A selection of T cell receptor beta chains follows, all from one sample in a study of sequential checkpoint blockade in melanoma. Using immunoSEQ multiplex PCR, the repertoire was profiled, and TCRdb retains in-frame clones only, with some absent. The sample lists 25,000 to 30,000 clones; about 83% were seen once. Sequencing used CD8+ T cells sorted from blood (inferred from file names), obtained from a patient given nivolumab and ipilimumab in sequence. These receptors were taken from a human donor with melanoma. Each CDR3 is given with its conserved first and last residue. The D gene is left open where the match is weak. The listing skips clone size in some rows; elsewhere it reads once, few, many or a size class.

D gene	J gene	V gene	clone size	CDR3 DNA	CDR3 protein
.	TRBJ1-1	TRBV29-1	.	TGCAGCGTTGAATGGGGCGGCAGTGAAGCTTTCTTT	CSVEWGGSEAFF
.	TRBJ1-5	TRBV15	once	TGTGCCACCAGCAGAGATAAGGCAGGGGATCAGCCCCAGCATTTT	CATSRDKAGDQPQHF
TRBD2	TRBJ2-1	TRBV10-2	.	TGCGCCAGTCGGACTAGCGGACCCTACAATGAGCAGTTCTTC	CASRTSGPYNEQFF
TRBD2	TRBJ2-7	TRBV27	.	TGTGCCAGCAGTCCCGGAGCGGGAAGCTCCTACGAGCAGTACTTC	CASSPGAGSSYEQYF
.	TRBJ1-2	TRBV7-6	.	TGTGCCAGCAGCTTGGGGGGACTAGCTGGCTACACCTTC	CASSLGGLAGYTF
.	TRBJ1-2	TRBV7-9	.	TGTGCCAGCAGTCCTCTAAGGAGCTCCTCTAACTATGGCTACACCTTC	CASSPLRSSSNYGYTF
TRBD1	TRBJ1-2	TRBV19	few	TGTGCCAGTAACCCCGGGACAGGGAAGGGCTACACCTTC	CASNPGTGKGYTF
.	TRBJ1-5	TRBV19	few	TGTGCCAGTAGTATCTCGGGGTTGGGCAATCAGCCCCAGCATTTT	CASSISGLGNQPQHF
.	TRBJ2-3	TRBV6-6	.	TGTGCCAGCGAAGTGGGGAGCCCGTATCGCACAGATACGCAGTATTTT	CASEVGSPYRTDTQYF
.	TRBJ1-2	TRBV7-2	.	TGTGCCAGCAGGGCAGGGTCTGTCGGCTACACCTTC	CASRAGSVGYTF
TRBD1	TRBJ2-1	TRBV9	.	TGTGCCAGCAGCGGCGAGACAGGGATTTCCCAATACAATGAGCAGTTCTTC	CASSGETGISQYNEQFF
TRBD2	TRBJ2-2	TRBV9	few	TGTGCCAGCAGCGCCGAAGGCCTAGCGGGCACCGGGGAGCTGTTTTTT	CASSAEGLAGTGELFF
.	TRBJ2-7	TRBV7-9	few	TGTGCCATTACCGAACAGGGCATAGAGTACTTC	CAITEQGIEYF
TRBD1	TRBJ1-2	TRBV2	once	TGTGCCAGCAGTGAGGGACAGGGGGTGTCTAACTATGGCTACACCTTC	CASSEGQGVSNYGYTF
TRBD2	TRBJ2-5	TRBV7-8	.	TGTGCCAGCAGCGGGGTAGGAGTAGCGGGGGGTAAAGAGACCCAGTACTTC	CASSGVGVAGGKETQYF
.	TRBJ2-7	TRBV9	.	TGTGCCAGCGAAGGGAACCCAGGGGAGCAGTACTTC	CASEGNPGEQYF
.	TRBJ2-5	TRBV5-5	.	TGTGCCAGCAGCTTCGGGAGCCCGTACCAAGAGACCCAGTACTTC	CASSFGSPYQETQYF
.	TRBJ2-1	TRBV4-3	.	TGCGCCAGCAGTCGGGTGGGGGGTGAGCAGTTCTTC	CASSRVGGEQFF
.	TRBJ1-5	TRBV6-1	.	TGTGCCAGCAGTGAAAATCCAGGGGCAGAGAGTCAGCCCCAGCATTTT	CASSENPGAESQPQHF
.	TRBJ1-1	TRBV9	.	TGTGCCAGCAGCGTAGAAATCTCGGGATATGAAGCTTTCTTT	CASSVEISGYEAFF
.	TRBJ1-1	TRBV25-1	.	TGTGCCAGCAGTGAGCAGGGGTTAACTGAAGCTTTCTTT	CASSEQGLTEAFF
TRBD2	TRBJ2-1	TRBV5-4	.	TGTGCCAGCAGCAAGACGGGACTAGCCTACAATGAGCAGTTCTTC	CASSKTGLAYNEQFF
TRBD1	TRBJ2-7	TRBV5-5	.	TGTGCCAGCAGCCCCGGGACAGGGGGCTACGAGCAGTACTTC	CASSPGTGGYEQYF
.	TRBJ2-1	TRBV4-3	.	TGCGCCAGCAGCCAAGATCCGCGTGTCTCTTCGGGTAATGAGCAGTTCTTC	CASSQDPRVSSGNEQFF
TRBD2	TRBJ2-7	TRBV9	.	TGTGCCAGCAGCGTAGGGGGACTAGCGGGAGGGAACTACGAGCAGTACTTC	CASSVGGLAGGNYEQYF
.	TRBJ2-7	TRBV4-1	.	TGCGCCAGCAGCCTTAGCCGGGGGAACGAGCAGTACTTC	CASSLSRGNEQYF
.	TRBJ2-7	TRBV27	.	TGTGCCAGCAGTACCCAGGGTGAAGAGCAGTACTTC	CASSTQGEEQYF
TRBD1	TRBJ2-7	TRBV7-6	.	TGTGCCAGCAGCCTCGGACAGGGGACCGAGCAGTACTTC	CASSLGQGTEQYF
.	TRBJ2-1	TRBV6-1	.	TGTGCCAGCAGTCCGCGGCCTAGCTGGGATGAGCAGTTCTTC	CASSPRPSWDEQFF
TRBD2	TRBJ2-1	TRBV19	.	TGTGCCAGTAGTATTCCACTAGCGGGAGTAGCCTACAATGAGCAGTTCTTC	CASSIPLAGVAYNEQFF
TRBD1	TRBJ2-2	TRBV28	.	TGTGCCAGCAGTTTAGGGGTATTGCGGGGACAGGGGAACACCGGGGAGCTGTTTTTT	CASSLGVLRGQGNTGELFF
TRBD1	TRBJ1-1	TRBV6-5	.	TGTGCCAGCAGAACAGGGGGGAGGACTGAAGCTTTCTTT	CASRTGGRTEAFF
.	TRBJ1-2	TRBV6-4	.	TGTGCCAGCCCTTCCCTGGGGCATGGCTACACCTTC	CASPSLGHGYTF
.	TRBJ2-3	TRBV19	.	TGTGCCAGTAGCTCCATTTCTGGGGCAACAGATACGCAGTATTTT	CASSSISGATDTQYF
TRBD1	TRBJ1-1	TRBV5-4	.	TGTGCCAGCAGACTGACAGGGTTGGACACTGAAGCTTTCTTT	CASRLTGLDTEAFF
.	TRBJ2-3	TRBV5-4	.	TGTGCCAGCAGCCGTATTGAGGTGAGAGGAGATACGCAGTATTTT	CASSRIEVRGDTQYF
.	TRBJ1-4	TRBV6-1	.	TGTGCCAGCACCAACGTGGCAGGAACTAATGAAAAACTGTTTTTT	CASTNVAGTNEKLFF
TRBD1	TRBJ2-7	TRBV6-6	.	TGTGCCAGCAGTTACTCGACAGGGGAAAGGTACGAGCAGTACTTC	CASSYSTGERYEQYF
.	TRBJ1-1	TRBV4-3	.	TGCGCCAGCAGCCTATGGGGGGGGAACACTGAAGCTTTCTTT	CASSLWGGNTEAFF
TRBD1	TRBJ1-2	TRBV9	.	TGTGCCAGCAGCGTATGGGACAGGGGGAAAGAAGGCTACACCTTC	CASSVWDRGKEGYTF
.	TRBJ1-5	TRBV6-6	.	TGTGCCAGCAGTCAACAAATCAATCAGCCCCAGCATTTT	CASSQQINQPQHF
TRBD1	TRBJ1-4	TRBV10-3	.	TGTGCCATCGGGGGACAGGGCGGTGAAAAACTGTTTTTT	CAIGGQGGEKLFF
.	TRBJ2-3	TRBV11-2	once	TGTGCCAGCAGCCCTAGTTTTGGCGGGGATGCTAGCACAGATACGCAGTATTTT	CASSPSFGGDASTDTQYF
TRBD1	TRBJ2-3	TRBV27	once	TGTGCCAGCAGTTCCCGGGACAGAAAAACAGATACGCAGTATTTT	CASSSRDRKTDTQYF
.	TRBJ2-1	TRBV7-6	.	TGTGCCAGCAGCTTTCAACAGTACAATGAGCAGTTCTTC	CASSFQQYNEQFF
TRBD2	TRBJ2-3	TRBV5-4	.	TGTGCCAGCAGACTAGCGGGGAGCACAGATACGCAGTATTTT	CASRLAGSTDTQYF
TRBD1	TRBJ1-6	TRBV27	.	TGTGCCAGCAGAACGGGACAGGGGTCCAATTCACCCCTCCACTTT	CASRTGQGSNSPLHF
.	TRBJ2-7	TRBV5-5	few	TGTGCCAGCAGCCCGGGTCTACAGGGACCTTACGAGCAGTACTTC	CASSPGLQGPYEQYF